This entry describes one TCR beta chain. The ends were cut back, 2 bases at V and 7 bases at J, with 12 bases in the middle. The length of the CDR3 is 14 residues. Germline CDR1 reads SGHDN; CDR2 reads FVKESK. This record belongs to a study of blood T cell repertoires in COVID-19. Across the study: There were acute and convalescent COVID-19 samples, and they came from the United States, Italy and Spain.

Method: immunoSEQ multiplex PCR; TCRdb's copy keeps in-frame clones and lacks some. The sample shows 130,000 or so clones, 83% of them seen only once. This TCR was sampled from a man aged 25 to 45 who had recovered from COVID-19. The chain has TRBV14 and TRBJ2-4, with TRBD1 as a possible D gene (5 bases). Sequenced input: PBMCs or T cells enriched from blood (not recorded which). The CDR3 DNA reads TGTGCCAGCAGCCAACTGGACACCGCGAACATTCAGTACTTC. Its translation: CASSQLDTANIQYF.